Presented here are 8 T cell receptor beta chains from one specimen sequenced in a study of cytomegalovirus exposure and HLA in healthy donors. Amplification used 60 Vbeta primers and 13 Jbeta primers. Here immunoSEQ multiplex PCR was the method, and the copy in TCRdb shows in-frame clones only, minus some. This table has about 130,000 clones, 83% appearing once. The specimen sequenced was PBMCs. The receptor source for this set is a girl aged 2 to 9 in good health and CMV-seronegative.

This rearrangement joins TRBV27 to TRBJ1-5; a possible D gene is TRBD1 (5 bases). With 8 bases removed from V and 0 bases from J, the gap between germline ends came to 17 bases. Germline values: CDR1 MNHEY, CDR2 SMNVEV (reference sequence). This CDR3 is built from 16 residues. The CDR3 DNA reads TGTGCCAGCCACCCTGGGCAGGGATATAGCAATCAGCCCCAGCATTTT. Amino acid sequence: CASHPGQGYSNQPQHF.

The chain joins TRBV7-6 to TRBJ2-7; the D gene is possibly TRBD1 (6 bases). CDR3 size: 15 residues. Germline values: CDR1 SGHVS, CDR2 FNYEAQ. The V and J ends lost 5 bases and 3 bases respectively, with 17 bases between them. In nucleotides, the CDR3 is TGTGCCAGCAGCCACGCAACTACAGGGATCTACGAGCAGTACTTC. Its translation: CASSHATTGIYEQYF.

DNA of the CDR3: TGTGCCAGCAGCTCCCCGGGGAGGGGGGGGAATGAGCAGTTCTTC. Translating gives CASSSPGRGGNEQFF. The chain links TRBV7-2 to TRBJ2-1, with D possibly being TRBD2 (7 bases). Germline lookup yields CDR1 SGHTA and CDR2 FQGNSA. This CDR3 is 15 amino acids long. Trimming stripped 4 bases from V and 7 bases from J, with 17 bases between.

The rearrangement uses TRBV7-3 and TRBJ2-3; a weak D match, TRBD2 (6 bases). Germline V CDR1 and CDR2: SGHTA, FQGTGA. Trimming stripped 2 bases from V and 2 bases from J, with 8 bases between. The CDR3 has 14 amino acids. DNA for the CDR3: TGTGCCAGCAGCTTAGCGGGGTACACAGATACGCAGTATTTT. This translates into CASSLAGYTDTQYF.

This clone was seen a few times. The chain uses TRBV4-2 and TRBJ2-3, with 12 bases matching TRBD2. CDR1 and CDR2 (germline): LGHNA, YNFKEQ. The CDR3 spans 16 residues. Germline trimming cut 4 bases from V and 3 bases from J; bases unmatched to any gene: 5. DNA for the CDR3: TGTGCCAGCAGCCCGAATCTAGCGGGGGGGACAGATACGCAGTATTTT. It is translated as CASSPNLAGGTDTQYF.

The chain carries TRBV6-1 and TRBJ2-5; no firm D call. The DNA matches TRBJ2-7 better at its end, which makes the J call doubtful. This CDR3 is 14 amino acids long. CDR1 is MNHNS, CDR2 SASEGT, per germline. This CDR3 is CASSEALSDYEQYF. CDR3 DNA sequence: TGTGCCAGCAGTGAAGCGCTTTCGGACTACGAGCAGTACTTC.

This chain connects TRBV7-2 to TRBJ1-1; D gene uncertain. Trimming removed 1 base from V and 4 bases from J, with 7 bases in between. CDR1 SGHTA and CDR2 FQGNSA come from the germline V gene. The CDR3 contains 13 residues. In DNA, the CDR3 is TGTGCCAGCAGCTTAGGGTTTAGCACTGAAGCTTTCTTT. Translated: CASSLGFSTEAFF.

The chain carries TRBV4-1 and TRBJ2-1; 8 bases align to TRBD2. The CDR3 is 16 amino acids. V shed 1 base and J 4 bases; nucleotides not matched to a gene: 6. The germline V gene has CDR1 MGHRA and CDR2 YSYEKL. DNA of the CDR3: TGCGCCAGCAGCCAAGTTTCCGCGGGGGGTTACAATGAGCAGTTCTTC. It translates to CASSQVSAGGYNEQFF.